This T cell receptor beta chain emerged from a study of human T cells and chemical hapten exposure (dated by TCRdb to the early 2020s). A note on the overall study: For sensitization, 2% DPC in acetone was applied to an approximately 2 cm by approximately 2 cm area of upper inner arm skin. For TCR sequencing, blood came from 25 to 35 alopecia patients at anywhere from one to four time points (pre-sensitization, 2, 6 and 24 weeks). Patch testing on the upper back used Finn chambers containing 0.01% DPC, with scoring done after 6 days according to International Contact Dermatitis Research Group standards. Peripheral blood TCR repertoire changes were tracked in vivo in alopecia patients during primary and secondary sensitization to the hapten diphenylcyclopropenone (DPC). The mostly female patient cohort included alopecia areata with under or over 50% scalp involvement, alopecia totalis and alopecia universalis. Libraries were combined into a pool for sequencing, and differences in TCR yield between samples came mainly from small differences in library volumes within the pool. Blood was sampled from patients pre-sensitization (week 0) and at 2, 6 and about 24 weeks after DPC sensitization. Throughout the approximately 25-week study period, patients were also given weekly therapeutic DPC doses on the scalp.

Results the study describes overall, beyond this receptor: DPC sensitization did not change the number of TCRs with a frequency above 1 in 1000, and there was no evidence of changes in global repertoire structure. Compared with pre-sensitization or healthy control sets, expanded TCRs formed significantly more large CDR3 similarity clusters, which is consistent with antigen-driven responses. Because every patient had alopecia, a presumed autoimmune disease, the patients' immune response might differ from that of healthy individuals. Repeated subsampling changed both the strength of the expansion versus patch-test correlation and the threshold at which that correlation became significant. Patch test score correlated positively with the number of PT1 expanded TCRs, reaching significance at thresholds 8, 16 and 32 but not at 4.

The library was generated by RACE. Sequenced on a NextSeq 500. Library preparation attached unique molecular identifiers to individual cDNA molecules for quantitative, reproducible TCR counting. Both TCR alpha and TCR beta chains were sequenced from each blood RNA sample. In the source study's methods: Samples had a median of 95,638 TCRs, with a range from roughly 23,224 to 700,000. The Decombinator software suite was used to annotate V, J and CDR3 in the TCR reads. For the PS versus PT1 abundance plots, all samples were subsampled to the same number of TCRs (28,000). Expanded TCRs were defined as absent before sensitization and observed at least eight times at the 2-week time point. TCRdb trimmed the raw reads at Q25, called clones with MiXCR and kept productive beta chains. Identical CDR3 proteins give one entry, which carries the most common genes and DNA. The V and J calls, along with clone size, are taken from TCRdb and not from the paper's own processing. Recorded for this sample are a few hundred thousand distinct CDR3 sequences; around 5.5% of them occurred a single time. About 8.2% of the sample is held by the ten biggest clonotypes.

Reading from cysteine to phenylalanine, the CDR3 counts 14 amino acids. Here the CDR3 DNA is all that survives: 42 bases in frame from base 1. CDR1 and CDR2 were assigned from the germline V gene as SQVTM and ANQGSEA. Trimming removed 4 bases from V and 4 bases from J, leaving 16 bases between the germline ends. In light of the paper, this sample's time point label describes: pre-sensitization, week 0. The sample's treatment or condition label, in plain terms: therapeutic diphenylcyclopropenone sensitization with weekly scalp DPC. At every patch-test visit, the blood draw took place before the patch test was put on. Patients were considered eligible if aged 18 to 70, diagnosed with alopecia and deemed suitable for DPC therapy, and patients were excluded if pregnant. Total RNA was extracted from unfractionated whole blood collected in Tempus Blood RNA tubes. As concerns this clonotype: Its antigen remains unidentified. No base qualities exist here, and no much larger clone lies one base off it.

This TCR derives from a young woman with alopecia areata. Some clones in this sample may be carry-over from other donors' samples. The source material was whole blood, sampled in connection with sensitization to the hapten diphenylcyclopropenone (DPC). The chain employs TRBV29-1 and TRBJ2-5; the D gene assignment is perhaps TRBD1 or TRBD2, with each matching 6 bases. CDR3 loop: CSVVDQGRGETQYF. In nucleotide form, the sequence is TGCAGCGTTGTTGACCAGGGGCGGGGAGAGACCCAGTACTTC.